This TCR beta chain stems from a study of shared clonotypes between healthy human individuals (dated by TCRdb to about 2020). For the wider study: The cohort comprised a couple of women and a few men aged 18 to 49 years. For each donor, CD4 naive and CD4 memory were each run on three plates, CD8 naive on two plates, and CD8 memory on one plate. To estimate repertoire size and how much clonotypes are shared between individuals, the study performed deep sequencing of blood TCR repertoires from a few healthy adults. Libraries were prepared and TCR repertoires were sequenced by different laboratories using diverse techniques, in order to increase sequencing depth and limit assay-specific biases. Between about 0.9 and 10 billion PBMCs per donor were obtained by leukapheresis.

With regard to this clone: No cognate antigen has been identified for it. No quality values exist for individual bases; no much larger clone is one base distant.

Broader findings and caveats from the paper: The small number of donors limited the genetic and exposure-history diversity represented. Across four donors, approximately 4.6% of naive CD4, roughly 3.5% of naive CD8, 2% to 2.5% of memory CD4, and over 0.35% of memory CD8 clonotypes were shared. Sampling was restricted to blood, and TCR repertoires in tissues likely differ from the TCR repertoires found in blood. Higher generation probabilities were observed for clonotypes shared by all four sorted-subset donors than for non-shared clonotypes. Based on pairwise subsampling, the degree of clonotype sharing among donors was expected to be affected by sequencing depth. Rarefaction of sorted-subset datasets indicated incomplete sequencing despite the large sequencing depth. Naive subsets generally had larger estimated clonotype richness than memory subsets did.

For the CD8 naive samples, CD45RO-negative cells were positively selected for CCR7, yielding a CD45RA+CCR7+ population from which TemRA cells were excluded. The donors were healthy, HIV-negative adults with no recently reported acute infections or vaccinations. Every donor was a Caucasian adult living in Nashville, Tennessee, USA. After blood collection by leukapheresis, PBMCs were isolated using Ficoll-Histopaque density gradient centrifugation and then cryopreserved in the vapor phase of liquid nitrogen. Analytical flow cytometry was used to check the purity and quantity of each magnetically sorted T cell population. Genomic DNA was isolated from each sorted fraction and quantified by UV absorbance on a Nanodrop 2000c. Using the deep immunoSEQ assay, multiplex PCR amplified TCR CDR3 regions from genomic DNA. For each cell subset, the extracted genomic DNA was distributed evenly across all wells of several immunoSEQ 96-well plates, and each plate served as one replicate. Each replicate PCR for sorted subsets received roughly 200 ng genomic DNA, equal to tens of thousands of T cell genomes. Purified libraries were measured with a Qubit 3.0 fluorometer, size-checked on a Bioanalyzer 2100, and measured again with the KAPA Library Quantification kit. Every immunoSEQ 96-well plate was sequenced on a dedicated single-read 150-cycle Illumina NextSeq 550 flow cell. The source study handled its data this way. Because only junctional sequences without quality scores were contained in the immunoSEQ output, filtering matching that applied to full-length reads could not be performed. Sequences were annotated with PyIR, a Python wrapper for IgBLAST v1.9, using IMGT germline references to assign V/J genes and CDR3. Reads were removed for weak V/J assignments (E-value above 1e-6), missing CDR3, stop codons, out-of-frame junctions, or ambiguous translated residues. V3J clonotypes were defined as sequences sharing the same inferred V gene, J gene, and CDR3 amino acid sequence. To compute the percentage overlap between repertoires, the number of shared unique clonotypes was divided by the size of the smaller repertoire. Three approaches were used to assess repertoire richness: RTK rarefaction, the Chao1 estimator, and Recon v2.1 estimates of unobserved clonotypes. Generation probabilities for all TCRbeta clonotypes obtained by the gDNA method from several donors were computed using OLGA. TCRdb obtained this table from immuneACCESS and retained in-frame rearrangements with V and J assigned. These tables miss some clones; where compared with another copy, unresolved V genes account for less than half of the shortfall, and the remainder is unexplained. The V and J calls and clone size were taken over from that table, and D and trimming were inferred from the DNA. The sample table lists 2 million to 2.5 million clones, about 92% of them with a count of one. More than 1.5% of the sample is held by the ten biggest clonotypes.

For CDR1 and CDR2, the germline V gene (reference sequence) lists SEHNR and FQNEAQ. V and J are trimmed by 8 bases and 4 bases, and the gene matches miss 13 bases of the junction. From its cysteine to its phenylalanine, the CDR3 spans 15 amino acids. CDR3 DNA only is kept here, 45 bases in frame from base 1. The source material was naive CD8+ T cells from PBMCs. Explained via the paper, the cell subset or site label denotes: CD45RA+CCR7+. The source of this sequence is a man aged 18 to 30 in good health. Some clones in this sample may be carry-over from other donors' samples. The V gene is TRBV7-9 and the J gene is TRBJ2-7, with 8 middle bases fitting TRBD1. The CDR3 protein sequence reads: CASHRTGPQVYEQYF. The DNA is as follows: TGTGCCAGCCACCGGACAGGGCCCCAGGTGTACGAGCAGTACTTC.